The rows below give T cell receptor beta chains drawn from one sample of a study of T cell repertoires in cytomegalovirus infection. In TCRdb, the reads were re-called with MiXCR into one record per CDR3 protein. Of about 250,000 distinct CDR3 sequences listed, around 6.4% are singletons. The source material was PBMCs. The receptors derive from a human donor in good health (CMV status not recorded). Some clones in this sample may be carry-over from other donors' samples. The CDR3 runs from the conserved cysteine through the conserved F or W. Fields, in order: clone size, J gene, D gene, V gene, CDR3 protein, CDR3 DNA. The D gene is left open where the match is weak. Part of the rows lack a size; the others show once, few, many or a class for expanded clones.

>many|TRBJ1-2|-|TRBV30
CAWRRGSNYGYTF
TGTGCCTGGAGACGGGGGTCTAACTATGGCTACACCTTC
>many|TRBJ1-5|-|TRBV23-1
CASRPSFVTGLYSNQPQHF
TGCGCCAGCAGGCCCAGTTTCGTGACAGGCCTATATAGCAATCAGCCCCAGCATTTT
>many|TRBJ2-1|-|TRBV19
CASSSRVPNNEQFF
TGTGCCAGTAGTTCAAGGGTGCCCAATAATGAGCAGTTCTTC
>many|TRBJ2-7|-|TRBV5-1
CASSLNQGSYEQYF
TGCGCCAGCAGCTTAAACCAGGGGAGCTACGAGCAGTACTTC
>many|TRBJ2-2|TRBD2|TRBV29-1
CSVTPSGGASGELFF
TGCAGCGTAACACCTAGCGGGGGGGCCTCCGGGGAGCTGTTTTTT
>many|TRBJ1-5|-|TRBV7-9
CASSTTGSQPQHF
TGTGCCAGCAGCACGACAGGCAGTCAGCCCCAGCATTTT
>many|TRBJ2-3|TRBD1|TRBV7-3
CASSTRTGGDTQYF
TGTGCCAGCAGCACACGGACAGGGGGAGATACGCAGTATTTT
>many|TRBJ2-5|-|TRBV2
CASSETRGETQYF
TGTGCCAGCAGTGAAACAAGGGGAGAGACCCAGTACTTC
>many|TRBJ2-3|-|TRBV7-2
CASSLEGFADTQYF
TGTGCCAGCAGCTTAGAGGGTTTCGCAGATACGCAGTATTTT
>many|TRBJ2-1|-|TRBV29-1
CSVDGQSSNEQFF
TGCAGCGTTGACGGACAGAGTTCCAATGAGCAGTTCTTC
>many|TRBJ2-1|TRBD1|TRBV20-1
CSAPGQGLNEQFF
TGCAGTGCACCGGGACAGGGTCTTAATGAGCAGTTCTTC
>many|TRBJ1-1|-|TRBV12-3/TRBV12-4
CASSFNPSGGTEAFF
TGTGCCAGCAGTTTTAACCCATCGGGGGGAACTGAAGCTTTCTTT
>few|TRBJ1-2|-|TRBV25-1
CASSEEGLGYTF
TGTGCCAGCAGTGAAGAGGGGCTTGGCTACACCTTC
>many|TRBJ2-7|-|TRBV7-9
CASSEEAVSYEQYF
TGTGCCAGCAGTGAAGAGGCAGTATCCTACGAGCAGTACTTC
>many|TRBJ2-5|-|TRBV15
CATSREGILQTQYF
TGTGCCACCAGCAGAGAGGGGATCCTCCAGACCCAGTACTTC
>many|TRBJ1-1|-|TRBV7-2
CASSLVASNTEAFF
TGTGCCAGCAGCTTAGTGGCCTCCAACACTGAAGCTTTCTTT
>many|TRBJ2-7|TRBD1|TRBV20-1
CSARGDRGDYEQYF
TGCAGTGCTAGGGGGGACAGGGGAGACTACGAGCAGTACTTC
>-|TRBJ2-5|TRBD2|TRBV12-3/TRBV12-4
CASSPRVGLAGQETQYF
TGTGCCAGCAGCCCCCGGGTGGGACTAGCGGGTCAAGAGACCCAGTACTTC
>-|TRBJ1-4|TRBD1|TRBV2
CASSRTGEEKLFF
TGTGCCAGCAGTCGGACAGGGGAAGAAAAACTGTTTTTT
>many|TRBJ1-2|TRBD1|TRBV7-2
CASSSRSGQNFYGYTF
TGTGCCAGCAGCTCTAGATCGGGACAGAACTTCTATGGCTACACCTTC